This T cell receptor (beta chain) was sequenced for a study of blood T cell repertoires in COVID-19. Study-level information: Acute and convalescent COVID-19 samples came from the United States, Italy and Spain.

Here immunoSEQ multiplex PCR was the method, and the copy in TCRdb shows in-frame clones only, minus some. The sample yields roughly 250,000 clones, 84% seen once. The material sequenced was peripheral blood. This clonotype was obtained from a person aged 70 to 79 with COVID-19, enrolled during active disease.

The CDR3 loop reads CASKPSRATDYGYTF. In DNA form, the CDR3 reads TGTGCCAGCAAACCCTCCAGGGCTACCGACTATGGCTACACCTTC. V usage is TRBV27 and J usage is TRBJ1-2; a possible D gene is TRBD1 (5 bases). The CDR3 is 15 amino acids. Trimming shortened V by 7 bases and J by 3 bases, and 18 bases separated the two germline ends. Germline CDR1 and CDR2: MNHEY and SMNVEV (reference sequence).